This T cell receptor (beta chain) was retrieved from a study of blood T cells in healthy people across ages. The V segment lost 4 bases and the J segment 9 bases; nucleotides outside the gene matches: 8. Germline V gives CDR1 SGHKS, CDR2 YYEKEE (reference sequence). The CDR3 runs to 13 residues. With a J-beta primer mix and a sample-barcoded 5' primer, a second PCR ran about 6 to 11 cycles. TCRdb independently ran MiXCR on the 5' RACE reads; one entry per CDR3 protein. In the table there are 1.5 million or so distinct CDR3 sequences, approximately 40% of which are singletons. Per sample, at least 5 micrograms of total RNA were extracted.

The receptor's source is a young woman in good health. The chain joins TRBV5-5 to TRBJ2-7; TRBD2 matches 9 bases. The sample taken for sequencing was blood. The CDR3 loop is CASSVLAGSGQYF. The CDR3, as DNA: TGTGCCAGCAGCGTGCTAGCGGGATCAGGGCAGTACTTC.